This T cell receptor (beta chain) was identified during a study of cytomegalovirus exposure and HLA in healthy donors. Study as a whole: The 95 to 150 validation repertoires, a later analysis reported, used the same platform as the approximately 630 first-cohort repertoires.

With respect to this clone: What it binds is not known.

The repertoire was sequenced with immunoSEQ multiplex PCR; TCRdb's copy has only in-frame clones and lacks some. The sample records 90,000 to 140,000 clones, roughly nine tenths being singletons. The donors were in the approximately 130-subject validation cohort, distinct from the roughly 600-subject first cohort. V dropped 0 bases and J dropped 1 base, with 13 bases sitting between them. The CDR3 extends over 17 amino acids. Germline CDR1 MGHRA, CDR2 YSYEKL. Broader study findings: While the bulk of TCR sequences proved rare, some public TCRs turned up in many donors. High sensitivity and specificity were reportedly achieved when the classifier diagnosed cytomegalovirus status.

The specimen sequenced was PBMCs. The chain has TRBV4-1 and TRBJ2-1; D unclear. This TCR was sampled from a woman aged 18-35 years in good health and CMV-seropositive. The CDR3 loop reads CASSQDLTQRSYNEQFF. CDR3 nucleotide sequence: TGCGCCAGCAGCCAAGACCTCACCCAGAGGTCCTACAATGAGCAGTTCTTC.